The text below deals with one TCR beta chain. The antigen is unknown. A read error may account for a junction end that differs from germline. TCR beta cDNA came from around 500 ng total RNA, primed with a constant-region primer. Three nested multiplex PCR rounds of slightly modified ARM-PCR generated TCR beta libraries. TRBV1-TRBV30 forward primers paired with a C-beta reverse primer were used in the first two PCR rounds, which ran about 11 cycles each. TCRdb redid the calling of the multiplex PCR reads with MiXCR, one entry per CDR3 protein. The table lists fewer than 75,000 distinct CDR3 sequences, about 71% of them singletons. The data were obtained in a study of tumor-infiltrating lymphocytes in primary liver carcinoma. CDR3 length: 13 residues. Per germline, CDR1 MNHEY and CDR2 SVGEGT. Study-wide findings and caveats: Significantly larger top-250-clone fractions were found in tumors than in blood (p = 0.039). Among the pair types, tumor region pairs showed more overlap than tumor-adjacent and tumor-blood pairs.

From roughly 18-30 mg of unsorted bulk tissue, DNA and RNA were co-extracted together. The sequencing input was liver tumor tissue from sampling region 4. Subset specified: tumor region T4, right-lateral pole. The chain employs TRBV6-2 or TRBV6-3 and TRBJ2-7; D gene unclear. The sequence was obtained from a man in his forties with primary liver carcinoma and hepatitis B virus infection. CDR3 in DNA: TGTGCCAGCAGTTACCCGTATTCCTACAAGCAGTACTTC. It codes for CASSYPYSYKQYF.